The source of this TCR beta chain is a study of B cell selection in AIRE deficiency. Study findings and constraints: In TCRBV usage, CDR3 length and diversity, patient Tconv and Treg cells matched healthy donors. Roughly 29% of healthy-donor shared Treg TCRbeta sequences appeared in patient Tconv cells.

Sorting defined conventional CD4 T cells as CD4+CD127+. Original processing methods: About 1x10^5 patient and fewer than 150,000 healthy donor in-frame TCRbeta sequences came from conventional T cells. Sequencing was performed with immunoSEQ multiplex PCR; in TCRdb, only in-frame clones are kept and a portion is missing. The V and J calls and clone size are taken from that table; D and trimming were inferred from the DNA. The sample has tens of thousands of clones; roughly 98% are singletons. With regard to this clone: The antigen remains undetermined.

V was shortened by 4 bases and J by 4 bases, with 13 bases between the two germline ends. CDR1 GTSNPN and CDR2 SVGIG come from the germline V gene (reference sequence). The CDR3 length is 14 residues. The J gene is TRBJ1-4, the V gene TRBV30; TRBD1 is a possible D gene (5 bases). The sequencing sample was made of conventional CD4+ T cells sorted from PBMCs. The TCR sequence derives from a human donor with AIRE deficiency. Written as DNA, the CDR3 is TGTGCCTGGAAATCCGGGACTAGTAATGAAAAACTGTTTTTT. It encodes CAWKSGTSNEKLFF.